These 9 T cell receptor beta chains were all obtained from the same sample, sequenced in a study of beta chain features in type 1 diabetes. Study results and caveats: Significant though moderate, a shortening of TCRB CDR3s appeared in all four CD4+ subsets of Type 1 diabetes patients.

The study reverse transcribed the entire isolated RNA, so it sequenced expressed TCRB transcripts. Clones were read by immunoSEQ multiplex PCR, and TCRdb kept only the in-frame ones, dropping some. The sample holds approximately 160,000 clones, 63% seen once. Their recognized antigens are unknown. The sample comprised naive CD4+ T cells from blood. The receptors were sampled from a man under 40 with type 1 diabetes.

This clone has just a few counts. CDR3 loop: CASSQIDRGAAGANVLTF. The CDR3 nucleotides read TGTGCCAGCAGCCAAATTGACAGGGGCGCGGCTGGGGCCAACGTCCTGACTTTC. This rearrangement joins TRBV14 to TRBJ2-6; 8 bases fit TRBD1. This CDR3 has 18 amino acids. The V gene's germline CDR1 is SGHDN and CDR2 FVKESK. Trimming removed 2 bases from V and 2 bases from J; junction bases left unmatched: 8.

The chain has TRBV18 and TRBJ2-3; 9 bases align to TRBD1. CDR3 length: 18 amino acids. The germline gives CDR1 KGHSH, CDR2 LQKENI. The ends lost 1 base at V and 2 bases at J; junction bases unmatched: 10. CDR3 amino acids: CASSPRGQGTIFTDTQYF. The CDR3 DNA sequence: TGTGCCAGCTCACCACGAGGACAGGGGACAATCTTCACAGATACGCAGTATTTT. The full variable domain, in which reference TRBV18 and TRBJ2-3 provide the parts outside the CDR3, is NAGVMQNPRHLVRRRGQEARLRCSPMKGHSHVYWYRQLPEEGLKFMVYLQKENIIDESGMPKERFSAEFPKEGPSILRIQQVVRGDSAAYFCASSPRGQGTIFTDTQYFGPGTRLTVL.

This clone has a handful of counts. The V and J genes are TRBV23-1 and TRBJ2-7; D is unresolved. TRBV23-1 carries the ORF label, with uncertain function. Trimming removed 3 bases from V and 0 bases from J, with 18 bases in between. The CDR3 runs to 17 residues. CDR3 sequence (DNA): TGCGCCAGCAGTCATTGTAATAATCAGAGACGCTCCTACGAGCAGTACTTC. Protein sequence: CASSHCNNQRRSYEQYF.

The genes are TRBV11-2 and TRBJ2-7; D possibly uses TRBD1 or TRBD2 (5 bases each). Germline loops: CDR1 SGHAT, CDR2 FQNNGV. V dropped 3 bases and J dropped 7 bases, with 19 bases sitting between them. The CDR3 extends over 15 amino acids. The CDR3 reads CASSFLGHPEGEQYF. For the CDR3, the DNA is TGTGCCAGCAGCTTCCTCGGACACCCTGAGGGGGAGCAGTACTTC.

V usage is TRBV9 and J usage is TRBJ2-3; the D is unclear. Germline assignment: CDR1 SGDLS and CDR2 YYNGEE. The ends were cut back, 4 bases at V and 6 bases at J, with 9 bases in the middle. This CDR3 has 12 amino acids. The chain's CDR3 is CASSFGEDTQYF. CDR3 DNA: TGTGCCAGCAGCTTCGGCGAGGATACGCAGTATTTT.

This rearrangement joins TRBV9 to TRBJ2-2; D perhaps matches TRBD1 (5 bases). V was shortened by 1 base and J by 3 bases, with 10 bases between the two germline ends. Germline V gene sequence: CDR1 SGDLS, CDR2 YYNGEE. The length of the CDR3 is 15 residues. Here the CDR3 DNA reads TGTGCCAGCAGCGTAACAGGCATGGACACCGGGGAGCTGTTTTTT. Amino acids: CASSVTGMDTGELFF.

The rearrangement links TRBV19 to TRBJ2-5; D not certain. In germline, CDR1 is LNHDA, CDR2 SQIVND (reference sequence). V lost 1 base and J 2 bases, leaving 5 bases between the germline ends. CDR3 size: 13 residues. In DNA, the CDR3 is TGTGCCAGTAGTATAGTATCGCAAGAGACCCAGTACTTC. Protein: CASSIVSQETQYF.

The rearrangement uses TRBV7-2 and TRBJ2-3; 7 bases match TRBD2. Trimming at V came to 7 bases and at J to 8 bases, leaving 12 bases not matched to a gene. Germline-derived CDR1 and CDR2 are SGHTA and FQGNSA. This CDR3 region has 14 residues. In DNA form, the CDR3 reads TGTGCCAGCACCACAGGCGGGGGAGGTGTTACGCAGTATTTT. It translates to CASTTGGGGVTQYF.

V usage is TRBV27 and J usage is TRBJ2-7; a weak D match, TRBD1 (6 bases). The V end lost 3 bases, the J end lost 9 bases, and 9 bases lay between the germline ends. CDR3 size: 11 residues. The germline V gene encodes CDR1 MNHEY and CDR2 SMNVEV (reference sequence). The CDR3 coding sequence is TGTGCCAGCAGTTTTAGGGGGATGCAGTACTTC. Translation gives CASSFRGMQYF.